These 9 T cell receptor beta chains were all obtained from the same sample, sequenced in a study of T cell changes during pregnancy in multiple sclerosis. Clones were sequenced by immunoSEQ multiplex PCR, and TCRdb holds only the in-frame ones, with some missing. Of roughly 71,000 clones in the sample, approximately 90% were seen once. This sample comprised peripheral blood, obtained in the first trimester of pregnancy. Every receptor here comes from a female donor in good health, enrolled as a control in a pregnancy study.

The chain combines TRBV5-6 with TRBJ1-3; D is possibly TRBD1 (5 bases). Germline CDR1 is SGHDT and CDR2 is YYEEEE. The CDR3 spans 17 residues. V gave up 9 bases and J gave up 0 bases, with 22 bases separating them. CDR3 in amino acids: CATQRGFDTYSGNTIYF. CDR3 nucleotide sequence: TGTGCCACCCAGCGGGGGTTTGACACCTACTCTGGAAACACCATATATTTT.

The CDR3 sequence: CASSSYSQGREKFF. The CDR3, as DNA: TGTGCCAGCAGTTCATATTCGCAGGGGCGGGAGAAGTTCTTC. The chain uses TRBV28 and TRBJ2-1; D is perhaps TRBD2 (7 bases). This CDR3 spans 14 amino acids. V was clipped by 4 bases and J by 14 bases, with 21 bases between them. Germline V gene data show CDR1 as MDHEN and CDR2 as SYDVKM.

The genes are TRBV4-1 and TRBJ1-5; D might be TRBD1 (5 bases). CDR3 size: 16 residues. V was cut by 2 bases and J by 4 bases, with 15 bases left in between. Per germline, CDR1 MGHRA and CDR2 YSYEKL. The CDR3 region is CASSQLGQGGNQPQHF. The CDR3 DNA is TGCGCCAGCAGCCAACTCGGGCAGGGAGGTAATCAGCCCCAGCATTTT.

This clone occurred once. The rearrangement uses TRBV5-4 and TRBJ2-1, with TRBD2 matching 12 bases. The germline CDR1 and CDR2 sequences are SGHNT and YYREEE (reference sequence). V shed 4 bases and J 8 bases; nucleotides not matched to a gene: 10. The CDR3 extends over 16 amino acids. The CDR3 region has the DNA TGTGCCAGCAGCGATTGGACTAGCGGGATTGGGCATGAGCAGTTCTTC. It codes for CASSDWTSGIGHEQFF.

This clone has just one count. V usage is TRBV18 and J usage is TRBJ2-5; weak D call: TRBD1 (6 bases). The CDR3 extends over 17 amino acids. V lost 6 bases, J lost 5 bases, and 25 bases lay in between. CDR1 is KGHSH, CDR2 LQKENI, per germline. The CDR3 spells CASSTNQPTGGSETQYF. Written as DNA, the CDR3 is TGTGCCAGCTCCACAAACCAGCCGACAGGAGGTTCCGAGACCCAGTACTTC.

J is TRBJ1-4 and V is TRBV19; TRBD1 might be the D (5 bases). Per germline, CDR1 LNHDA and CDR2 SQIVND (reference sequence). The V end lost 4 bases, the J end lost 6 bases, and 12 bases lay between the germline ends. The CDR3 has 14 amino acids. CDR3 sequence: CASSTGRFDEKLFF. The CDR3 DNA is TGTGCCAGTAGTACAGGGAGGTTCGATGAAAAACTGTTTTTT.

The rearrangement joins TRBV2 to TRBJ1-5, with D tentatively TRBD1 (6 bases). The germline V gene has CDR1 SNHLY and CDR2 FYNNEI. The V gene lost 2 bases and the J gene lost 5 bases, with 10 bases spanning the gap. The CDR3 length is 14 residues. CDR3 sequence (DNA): TGTGCCAGCAGTGAAAGACAGGAAGATCAGCCCCAGCATTTT. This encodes CASSERQEDQPQHF.

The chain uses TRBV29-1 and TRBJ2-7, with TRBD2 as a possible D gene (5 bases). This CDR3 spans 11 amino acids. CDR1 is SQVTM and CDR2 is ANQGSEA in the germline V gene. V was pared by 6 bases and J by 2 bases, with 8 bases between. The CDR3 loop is CSVGVAYEQYF. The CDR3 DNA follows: TGCAGCGTCGGGGTAGCCTACGAGCAGTACTTC.

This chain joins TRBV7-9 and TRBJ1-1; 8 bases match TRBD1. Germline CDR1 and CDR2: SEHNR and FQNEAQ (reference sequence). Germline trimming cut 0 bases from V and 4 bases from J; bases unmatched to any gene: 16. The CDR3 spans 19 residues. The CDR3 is CASSLAGTRGPAWGTEAFF. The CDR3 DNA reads TGTGCCAGCAGCTTAGCGGGCACCAGGGGGCCCGCCTGGGGCACTGAAGCTTTCTTT.